This TCR beta chain was profiled in a study of T cells after yellow fever vaccination. V was pared by 4 bases and J by 3 bases, with 12 bases of the junction left unmatched. The length of the CDR3 is 17 residues. Germline V gives CDR1 MGHRA, CDR2 YSYEKL. This clonotype has more than one count but fewer than ten. Each CDR3 protein is one row after TCRdb ran MiXCR on the 5' RACE reads. The sample has under 400,000 distinct CDR3 sequences; roughly 10% are singletons. The TCR originated in a man aged 18-30 years who received the YFV17D yellow fever vaccine. The sample was PBMCs, taken on the day of the first yellow fever vaccination. The chain joins TRBV4-1 to TRBJ2-7; 10 positions agree with TRBD1. The CDR3 bases are TGCGCCAGCAGCCTGAATTGGATGACAGGGGGCATCTACGAGCAGTACTTC. This sequence encodes CASSLNWMTGGIYEQYF.